These T cell receptor beta chains were read from a single sample in a study of T cells in severe cutaneous drug reactions. TCRdb derives one entry per CDR3 protein from the multiplex PCR reads, leaving out DNA. Its table lists about 10,000 distinct CDR3 sequences. The specimen sequenced was cells from a skin blister. These TCRs come from a human donor with Stevens-Johnson syndrome, a severe cutaneous drug reaction. CDR3s include the opening cysteine and the closing phenylalanine or tryptophan. Not all rows give a size; the values are once, few, many and, for expanded clones, a class.

clone_size	v_call	j_call	cdr3_aa
NA	TRBV29-1	TRBJ2-1	CSVEESGLEQFF
NA	TRBV29-1	TRBJ2-3	CSVGGLAGVPDTQYF
NA	TRBV29-1	TRBJ2-7	CSVRGVFMGLYEQYF
NA	TRBV18	TRBJ2-7	CASSPVGPPSEQYF
medium-sized	TRBV20-1	TRBJ2-1	CSVPSGTLYNEQFF
medium-sized	TRBV20-1	TRBJ2-3	CSASVGDLDTQYF
NA	TRBV20-1	TRBJ2-7	CSARDGAVNYEQYF
NA	TRBV20-1	TRBJ2-7	CSARRTSGSYEQYF
NA	TRBV29-1	TRBJ2-4	CSVELVGYKNIQYF
NA	TRBV20-1	TRBJ2-7	CSAILTGYEQYF
NA	TRBV20-1	TRBJ1-2	CSASNQASYGYTF
medium-sized	TRBV28	TRBJ1-1	CASSFVVGTEAFF
NA	TRBV20-1	TRBJ2-7	CSASRVEPSYEQYF
NA	TRBV27	TRBJ2-7	CASSPLRQGTYEQYF
medium-sized	TRBV20-1	TRBJ2-3	CSARDLAGGPRTQYF
NA	TRBV29-1	TRBJ1-5	CSVRTATNQPQHF
medium-sized	TRBV20-1	TRBJ1-5	CSARTGTWQPQHF
medium-sized	TRBV20-1	TRBJ1-3	CSARKTANSGNTIYF
NA	TRBV20-1	TRBJ1-5	CSASEGSQPQHF
NA	TRBV20-1	TRBJ1-5	CSARDSWGDNQPQHF